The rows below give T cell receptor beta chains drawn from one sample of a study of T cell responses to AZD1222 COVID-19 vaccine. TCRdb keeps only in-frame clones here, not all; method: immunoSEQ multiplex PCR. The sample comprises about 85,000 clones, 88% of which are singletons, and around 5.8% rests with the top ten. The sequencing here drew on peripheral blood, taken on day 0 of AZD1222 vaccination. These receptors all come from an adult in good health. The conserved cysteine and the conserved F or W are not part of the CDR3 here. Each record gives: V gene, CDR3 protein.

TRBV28 ASSSGQGAQGYT
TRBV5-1 ASSPGQGAGSSSGYT
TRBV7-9 ASSLSWGLGLPDTQY
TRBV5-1 ASSSQTGGRRSTEAF
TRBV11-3 ASSLDHSGSSYTGELF
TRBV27 ASAPRAANTGELF
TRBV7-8 ASSPYRWLAGKTYEQY
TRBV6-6 ASRGGLRELF
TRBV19 ASRFGTDSYSNQPQH
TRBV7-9 ASSLRGGQGVDVNYGYT
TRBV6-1 ASSERGADGELF
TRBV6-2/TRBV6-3 ASSYSPLDLVPDNEQF
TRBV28 ASTLSGSGELF
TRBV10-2 ASSELGGVETQY
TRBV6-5 ASSNLRNYGYT
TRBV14 ASSPGTHNEQF
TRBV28 ASSSGGGVSTEAF
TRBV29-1 SVLKLKRNSYEQY
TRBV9 ASSVGTLGDNEQF
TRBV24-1 ATSRGEETQY
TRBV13 ASSLGVSGNTIY
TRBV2 ASTLGQGANYGYT
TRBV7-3 ASSSGLGGSGELF
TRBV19 ASSRGVGTV